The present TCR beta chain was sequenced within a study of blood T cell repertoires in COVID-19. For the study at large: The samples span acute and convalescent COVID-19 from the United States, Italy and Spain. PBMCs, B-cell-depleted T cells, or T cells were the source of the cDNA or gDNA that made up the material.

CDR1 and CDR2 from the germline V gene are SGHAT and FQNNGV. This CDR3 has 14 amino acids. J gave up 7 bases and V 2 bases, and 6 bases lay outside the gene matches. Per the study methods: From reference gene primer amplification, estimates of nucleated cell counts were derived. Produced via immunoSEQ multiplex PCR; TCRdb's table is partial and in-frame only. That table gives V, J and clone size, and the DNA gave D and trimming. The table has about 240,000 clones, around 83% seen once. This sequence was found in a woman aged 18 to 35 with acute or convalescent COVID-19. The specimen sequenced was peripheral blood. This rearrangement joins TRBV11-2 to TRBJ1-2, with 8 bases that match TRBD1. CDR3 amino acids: CASSLRTGNIGYTF. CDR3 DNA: TGTGCCAGCAGCTTAAGGACAGGGAACATTGGCTACACCTTC.